These 20 T cell receptor beta chains originate from one sample sequenced in a study of CD8 T cells in ankylosing spondylitis. TCRdb re-called the 5' RACE reads with MiXCR, one entry per CDR3 protein. The repertoire has a few hundred thousand distinct CDR3 sequences, 18% of them found once; the top ten carry under 40%. Sequencing used blood, either unsorted or a sorted T cell fraction (not recorded which). These receptors all stem from a male donor with ankylosing spondylitis or in good health (not recorded which).

This clonotype has more than one count but fewer than ten. Relative to the germline gene, one junction end is altered; a read error may explain this. This rearrangement joins TRBV4-1 to TRBJ2-5; unclear D gene. The germline V gene encodes CDR1 MGHRA and CDR2 YSYEKL. The CDR3 is 15 amino acids. The CDR3 region has the DNA TGCGCCAGCAGCCCCCGGGCTCCGACCCAAGGGACCCAGTACTTC. This translates into CASSPRAPTQGTQYF.

This clonotype was seen many times. The chain carries TRBV6-1 and TRBJ2-7, with D possibly TRBD2 on 5 matching bases. Germline CDR1 reads MNHNS; CDR2 reads SASEGT. The V end was cut by 5 bases, the J end by 2 bases, with 13 bases between. This CDR3 is built from 14 residues. Written as DNA, the CDR3 is TGTGCCAGCAGTCCGAGCGGAGCCGCCTACGAGCAGTACTTC. Amino acid sequence: CASSPSGAAYEQYF.

This clonotype was seen a few times. The V and J genes are TRBV6-5 and TRBJ1-6, with D unclear. CDR3 length: 16 residues. V was clipped by 0 bases and J by 5 bases, with 11 bases between them. The V gene's germline CDR1 is MNHEY and CDR2 SVGAGI. In DNA, the CDR3 is TGTGCCAGCAGTTACTCCTACAGACTCCATAATTCACCCCTCCACTTT. As protein: CASSYSYRLHNSPLHF.

This clonotype was found many times. CDR3 in DNA: TGCAGCGTGGAGGACGGAGCCTACAATGAGCAGTTCTTC. Translated: CSVEDGAYNEQFF. This chain connects TRBV29-1 to TRBJ2-1, with a possible D match to TRBD2 (5 bases). CDR1 and CDR2 from the germline V gene are SQVTM and ANQGSEA. The CDR3 has 13 amino acids. The V end lost 6 bases, the J end lost 2 bases, and 11 bases lay between the germline ends.

CDR3 loop: CASSLGSGEETGELFF. The CDR3, as DNA: TGTGCCAGCAGCTTAGGTTCAGGGGAGGAAACCGGGGAGCTGTTTTTT. This chain links TRBV11-2 with TRBJ2-2; D may be TRBD1 or TRBD2 (6 bases each). CDR1 and CDR2 from the germline V gene are SGHAT and FQNNGV. The CDR3 has 16 amino acids. Trimming removed 1 base from V and 5 bases from J, with 14 bases in between.

J is TRBJ2-1 and V is TRBV5-1; D ambiguous. CDR1 SGHRS and CDR2 YFSETQ come from the germline V gene. The ends were cut back, 4 bases at V and 8 bases at J, with 13 bases in the middle. This CDR3 spans 13 amino acids. CDR3 sequence: CASSRSPSDEQFF. The CDR3 DNA reads as TGCGCCAGCAGCCGTAGCCCCAGCGATGAGCAGTTCTTC.

This clonotype was seen at least ten times. This rearrangement joins TRBV14 to TRBJ2-1, with TRBD2 matching over 9 bases. This CDR3 is 15 amino acids long. The junction had 4 bases not matched to a gene; V was cut back by 0 bases and J by 7 bases. The germline V gene has CDR1 SGHDN and CDR2 FVKESK. The CDR3 loop is CASSQEGSGRNEQFF. In nucleotides, the CDR3 is TGTGCCAGCAGCCAAGAGGGTAGCGGGAGAAATGAGCAGTTCTTC.

This clonotype was counted at least ten times. The CDR3 sequence is CASSPSQGDNEQFF. The CDR3 bases are TGTGCCAGCAGTCCGTCACAGGGGGACAATGAGCAGTTCTTC. The J gene is TRBJ2-1, the V gene TRBV28; 8 positions agree with TRBD1. Per germline, CDR1 MDHEN and CDR2 SYDVKM. This CDR3 region has 14 residues. The V gene end was trimmed by 5 bases and the J gene end by 5 bases; junction bases not matched to a gene: 5.

There are a few counts of this clonotype. The J gene is TRBJ2-7, the V gene TRBV19; 8 bases fit TRBD2. CDR3 length equals 14 residues. Germline V gives CDR1 LNHDA, CDR2 SQIVND (reference sequence). The ends lost 5 bases at V and 7 bases at J; junction bases unmatched: 10. DNA of the CDR3: TGTGCCAGTAGTGAGACGGGAGGGCCTAGGGAGCAGTACTTC. Translation gives CASSETGGPREQYF.

In this sample, this clonotype turned up a few times. The chain recombines TRBV4-1 with TRBJ2-5, with no clear D. Germline loops: CDR1 MGHRA, CDR2 YSYEKL. The CDR3 consists of 14 residues. V gave up 0 bases and J gave up 7 bases, with 12 bases separating them. Written as DNA, the CDR3 is TGCGCCAGCAGCCAAGAATCGGTGTTGGGGACCCAGTACTTC. It codes for CASSQESVLGTQYF.

This clonotype was detected only a few times. This rearrangement joins TRBV27 to TRBJ2-7, with 9 bases matching TRBD1. The CDR3 loop spans 15 amino acids. The V segment lost 0 bases and the J segment 0 bases; nucleotides outside the gene matches: 0. Germline CDR1 is MNHEY and CDR2 is SMNVEV (reference sequence). CDR3 nucleotides: TGTGCCAGCAGTTTATCGACAGGGGGCTCCTACGAGCAGTACTTC. Amino acid sequence: CASSLSTGGSYEQYF.

This sequence joins TRBV4-1 and TRBJ2-7; 8 bases are a match to TRBD1. J gave up 0 bases and V 0 bases, and 22 bases lay outside the gene matches. Germline lookup yields CDR1 MGHRA and CDR2 YSYEKL. The CDR3 contains 22 residues. The CDR3 DNA follows: TGCGCCAGCAGCCAAGATTCAGGGTTGGCGAGACAGGGGCTACGGAGCTCCTACGAGCAGTACTTC. This translates into CASSQDSGLARQGLRSSYEQYF.

The chain is built from TRBV12-3 or TRBV12-4 and TRBJ2-3; D gene ambiguous. This CDR3 region has 15 residues. The V gene lost 4 bases and the J gene lost 6 bases, with 17 bases spanning the gap. The CDR3 DNA reads TGTGCCAGCAGTTCCCCGGAGCCCCTGGCGGATACGCAGTATTTT. It yields the protein CASSSPEPLADTQYF.

This sequence joins TRBV15 and TRBJ1-5; 10 bases align to TRBD1. Per the germline V gene, CDR1 is LNHNV and CDR2 is YYDKDF (reference sequence). V dropped 4 bases and J dropped 6; count of bases not matched to a gene: 6. The CDR3 is 15 residues long. CDR3 loop: CATSKGTGEVQPQHF. The CDR3 region has the DNA TGTGCCACCAGCAAAGGGACAGGGGAGGTTCAGCCCCAGCATTTT.

This clonotype appeared many times. The gene calls are TRBV5-1 and TRBJ2-2, with TRBD2 as a possible D gene (5 bases). V was trimmed by 0 bases and J by 0 bases, leaving 12 bases between them. The CDR3 loop spans 17 amino acids. Germline CDR1 reads SGHRS; CDR2 reads YFSETQ. CDR3 sequence (DNA): TGCGCCAGCAGCTTGGATATCGGGATTCCGAACACCGGGGAGCTGTTTTTT. Protein: CASSLDIGIPNTGELFF.

This chain links TRBV25-1 with TRBJ2-2, with D tentatively TRBD2 (7 bases). The ends were cut back, 0 bases at V and 2 bases at J, with 13 bases in the middle. The CDR3 is 17 amino acids. The germline gives CDR1 MGHDK, CDR2 SYGVNS. This chain's CDR3 is CASSEYGGLTNTGELFF. CDR3 sequence (DNA): TGTGCCAGCAGTGAATACGGGGGGCTGACTAACACCGGGGAGCTGTTTTTT.

The rearrangement links TRBV20-1 to TRBJ2-1, with 9 bases aligning to TRBD2. CDR1 is DFQATT and CDR2 is SNEGSKA in the germline V gene (reference sequence). The CDR3 length is 19 residues. V shed 7 bases and J 2 bases; nucleotides not matched to a gene: 21. CDR3 in DNA: TGCAGTGGGCAGGCTCGCGGGCTAGCGGGGCCCCTTACCTACAATGAGCAGTTCTTC. This gives the protein CSGQARGLAGPLTYNEQFF.

This clonotype was seen more than once but under ten times. V gene TRBV6-2 or TRBV6-3 combines with J gene TRBJ2-2, with 8 bases fitting TRBD2. V lost 6 bases to trimming and J lost 0 bases; unmatched junction nucleotides: 3. Germline V gene sequence: CDR1 MNHEY, CDR2 SVGEGT. The CDR3 runs to 15 residues. CDR3 protein: CASRPGLANTGELFF. The CDR3, as DNA: TGTGCCAGCAGACCGGGACTAGCGAACACCGGGGAGCTGTTTTTT.

The rearrangement joins TRBV5-1 to TRBJ2-5; the D is unclear. CDR3 length: 12 residues. V shed 0 bases and J shed 7 bases, with 7 bases lying between them. Germline V CDR1 and CDR2: SGHRS, YFSETQ. CDR3: CASSLAGGTQYF. Written as DNA, the CDR3 is TGCGCCAGCAGCTTGGCCGGCGGGACCCAGTACTTC.

This clonotype came up a few times. The chain is built from TRBV3-1 and TRBJ2-3; 7 nucleotides line up with TRBD2. In germline, CDR1 is LGHDT, CDR2 YNNKEL (reference sequence). The CDR3 has 17 amino acids. Germline trimming cut 4 bases from V and 6 bases from J; bases unmatched to any gene: 16. As DNA, the CDR3 is TGTGCCAGCAGCCTACGCCTTGGGGGAGGGCCTTCGGATACGCAGTATTTT. It translates to CASSLRLGGGPSDTQYF.